These 10 T cell receptor beta chains came from one sample sequenced in a study of regulatory T cells in long-lasting Graves disease. Assembly of TCR beta libraries relied on iRepertoire HTBI primers together with Arm-PCR of CDR3 regions. TCRdb re-called the multiplex PCR reads through MiXCR, storing one row per CDR3 protein. The data show 200,000 to 250,000 distinct CDR3 sequences, 15% to 20% seen once. Time point given: newly diagnosed GD, antithyroid drugs for less than 3 months. PBMC-derived RNA was used for the TCR library. This sample comprised peripheral blood mononuclear cells (PBMCs), obtained at new diagnosis, from a patient treated with antithyroid drugs. The source is a female donor with Graves disease.

To note about this clonotype: A much larger clone sits a single nucleotide away, making a read error possible. The chain joins TRBV11-3 to TRBJ2-1, with a weak D call TRBD2 (6 bases). Germline CDR1 and CDR2: SGHNT and YENEEA. The length of the CDR3 is 13 residues. Trimming removed 4 bases from V and 3 bases from J, with 7 bases in between. CDR3 sequence (DNA): TGTGCCAGCAGCTCCGGGGGCTACAATGAGCAGTTCTTC. Translated: CASSSGGYNEQFF.

In its sample, this clonotype was seen a few times. CDR3 sequence (DNA): TGTGCCATCAGGGCGACTGACTCCAATGAGCAGTTCTTC. Translated: CAIRATDSNEQFF. J is TRBJ2-1 and V is TRBV10-3; D is unclear. The V end was cut by 6 bases, the J end by 6 bases, with 12 bases between. Germline assignment: CDR1 ENHRY and CDR2 SYGVKD. The CDR3 consists of 13 residues.

The V gene is TRBV5-6, the J gene TRBJ2-7, with D uncertain. The ends were cut back, 4 bases at V and 5 bases at J, with 13 bases in the middle. CDR3 length equals 13 residues. Germline V gene lookup returns CDR1 SGHDT and CDR2 YYEEEE. The CDR3 loop reads CASSPPTTDEQYF. CDR3 sequence (DNA): TGTGCCAGCAGCCCCCCGACGACTGACGAGCAGTACTTC.

There are a few counts of this clonotype. This may be a read error, as it is one base from a much larger clone. The J gene is TRBJ2-7, the V gene TRBV6-5, with unresolved D. The CDR3 length is 11 residues. Trimming stripped 2 bases from V and 2 bases from J, with 1 base between. Germline V lookup: CDR1 MNHEY, CDR2 SVGAGI. The CDR3 reads CASSYPYEQYF. The CDR3 DNA is TGTGCCAGCAGTTACCCCTACGAGCAGTACTTC.

This clonotype appeared a few times. The chain employs TRBV6-1 and TRBJ2-5; TRBD2 matches at 7 bases. The CDR3 sequence is 15 residues long. The junction had 13 bases not matched to a gene; V was cut back by 7 bases and J by 5 bases. Germline V gene lookup returns CDR1 MNHNS and CDR2 SASEGT. CDR3 coding DNA: TGTGCCAGCACTCCTAGGGCGGGAGAGGCGGAGACCCAGTACTTC. Residues: CASTPRAGEAETQYF.

As concerns this clonotype: A much larger clone is a single base away; this may be a read error. The chain recombines TRBV4-1 with TRBJ2-1, with a possible D match to TRBD2 (5 bases). Germline CDR1 is MGHRA and CDR2 is YSYEKL. The CDR3 loop spans 15 amino acids. The CDR3 sequence: CTSSQDQPSRNEQFF. CDR3 nucleotide sequence: TGCACCAGCAGCCAAGATCAGCCTAGCCGGAATGAGCAGTTCTTC.

This clonotype was counted at least ten times. The V and J genes are TRBV7-2 and TRBJ2-7; D possibly matches TRBD1 or TRBD2 (5 bases each). V was cut by 5 bases and J by 0 bases, with 20 bases left in between. Germline CDR1 and CDR2: SGHTA and FQGNSA. CDR3 size: 17 residues. DNA for the CDR3: TGTGCCAGCAGCCTCCCCCCGGGAAGGGGTCGCTCCTACGAGCAGTACTTC. Translation gives CASSLPPGRGRSYEQYF.

This rearrangement joins TRBV27 to TRBJ1-1; D gene unclear. The CDR3 is 15 residues long. V lost 5 bases and J 0 bases, leaving 13 bases between the germline ends. CDR1 is MNHEY and CDR2 is SMNVEV in the germline V gene (reference sequence). In DNA, the CDR3 is TGTGCCAGCAGTAATCCTCGCGCCTTGAACACTGAAGCTTTCTTT. Translation: CASSNPRALNTEAFF.

This clonotype appeared many times. The V gene is TRBV6-2 or TRBV6-3, the J gene TRBJ2-7; D gene ambiguous. From germline, CDR1 is MNHEY and CDR2 SVGEGT. The CDR3 extends over 12 amino acids. V lost 6 bases and J lost 6, with 12 bases in between. The CDR3 here is CASSEDRSEQYF. DNA of the CDR3: TGTGCCAGCAGCGAGGACCGTTCCGAGCAGTACTTC.

This clonotype was seen repeatedly, ten times or more. The rearrangement links TRBV20-1 to TRBJ2-3, with 11 bases aligning to TRBD2. The trim removed 5 bases at V and 3 bases at J, leaving 4 bases unmatched. Per the germline V gene, CDR1 is DFQATT and CDR2 is SNEGSKA (reference sequence). The CDR3 totals 14 residues. CDR3 in amino acids: CSAATSGSTDTQYF. The CDR3 coding sequence is TGCAGTGCTGCAACTAGCGGGAGTACAGATACGCAGTATTTT.